The T cell receptor (beta chain) under discussion was sequenced for a study of blood T cells in healthy people across ages. This clonotype was observed at least ten times. A second roughly 6 to 11 cycle PCR used barcoded and J-beta primers. Each CDR3 protein gets one entry after TCRdb re-called the 5' RACE reads with MiXCR. The table records some 850,000 distinct CDR3 sequences, under 30% of them present only once. V was clipped by 8 bases and J by 6 bases; unmatched bases: 5. Germline V gene data show CDR1 as LGHDT and CDR2 as YNNKEL (reference sequence). This CDR3 is built from 12 residues. These same data were also listed under a study on T cells of mothers and their children.

The chain carries TRBV3-1 and TRBJ1-2; 8 bases agree with TRBD1. The clonotype originates from a boy aged 10-17 years in good health. The sequenced sample was blood. DNA for the CDR3: TGTGCCAGCTCACAGGGGGGAGATGGCTACACCTTC. Translated, it gives CASSQGGDGYTF. Full variable domain (remainder filled in from reference TRBV3-1 and TRBJ1-2): DTAVSQTPKYLVTQMGNDKSIKCEQNLGHDTMYWYKQDSKKFLKIMFSYNNKELIINETVPNRFSPKSPDKAHLNLHINSLELGDSAVYFCASSQGGDGYTFGSGTRLTVV.